This T cell receptor (beta chain) is drawn from a study of T cells in localized non-small cell lung cancer. CDR1 is MNHGY and CDR2 is SAAAGT in the germline V gene. Trimming shortened V by 5 bases and J by 4 bases, and 14 bases separated the two germline ends. This CDR3 is 14 amino acids long. This clone is termed medium-sized. What it binds is unknown. Assay: immunoSEQ multiplex PCR; the TCRdb copy retains only in-frame clones and omits some. The table shows around 1,700 clones, with over 20% occurring only once. Study-level findings and limits: Longer overall survival was linked to higher blood T cell density. The study found T cell clonality highest in uninvolved adjacent lung, above tumor. Multi-region tumor sequencing was not done, so intratumor heterogeneity could not be excluded.

This clonotype was sampled from a man aged 40 to 69 with stage III lung adenocarcinoma. This sequence joins TRBV6-8 and TRBJ1-2; D might be TRBD1 (6 bases). This material consisted of lung tumor tissue, taken before any cancer treatment. CDR3 loop: CASSARGGGYGYTF. For the CDR3, the DNA is TGTGCCAGCAGTGCCCGAGGGGGGGGCTATGGCTACACCTTC.